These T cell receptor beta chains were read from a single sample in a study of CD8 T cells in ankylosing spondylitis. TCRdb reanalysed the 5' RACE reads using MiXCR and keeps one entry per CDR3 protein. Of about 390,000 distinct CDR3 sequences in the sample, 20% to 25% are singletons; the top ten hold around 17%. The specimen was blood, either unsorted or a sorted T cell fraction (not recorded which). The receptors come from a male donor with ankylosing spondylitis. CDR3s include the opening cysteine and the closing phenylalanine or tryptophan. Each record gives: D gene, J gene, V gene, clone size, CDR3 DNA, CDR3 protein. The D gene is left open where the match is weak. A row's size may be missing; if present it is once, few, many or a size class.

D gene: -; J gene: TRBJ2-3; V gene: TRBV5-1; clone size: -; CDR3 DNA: TGCGCCAGCATAGTCGCCAGCCCTAGCACAGATACGCAGTATTTT; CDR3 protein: CASIVASPSTDTQYF
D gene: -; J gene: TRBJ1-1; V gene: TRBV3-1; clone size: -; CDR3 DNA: TGTGCCAGCAGCCAAGCCTCGAACACTGAAGCTTTCTTT; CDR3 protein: CASSQASNTEAFF
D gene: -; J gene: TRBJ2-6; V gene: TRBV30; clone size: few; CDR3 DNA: TGTGCCTGGAAGGGGTCCTCTGGGGCCAACGTCCTGACTTTC; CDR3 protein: CAWKGSSGANVLTF
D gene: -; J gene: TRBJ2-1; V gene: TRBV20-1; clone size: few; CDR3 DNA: TGCAGTGCTAGAGCCAACAGCTACAATGAGCAGTTCTTC; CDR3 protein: CSARANSYNEQFF
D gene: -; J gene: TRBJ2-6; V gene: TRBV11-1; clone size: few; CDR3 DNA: TGTGCCAGCAGCTTAGTGGTCCAGAAAGGGGCCAACGTCCTGACTTTC; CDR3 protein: CASSLVVQKGANVLTF
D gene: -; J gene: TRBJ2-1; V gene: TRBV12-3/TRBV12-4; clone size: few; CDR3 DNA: TGTGCCAGCAGCCCCCCCGCGAGCTCCTACAATGAGCAGTTCTTC; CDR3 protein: CASSPPASSYNEQFF
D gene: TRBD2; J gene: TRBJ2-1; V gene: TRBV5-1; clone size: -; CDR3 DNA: TGCGCCAGCAGCTTGGAGGTAGCGGGAGAGCAGTTCTTC; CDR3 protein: CASSLEVAGEQFF
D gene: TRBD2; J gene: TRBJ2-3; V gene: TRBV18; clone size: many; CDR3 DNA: TGTGCCAGCTCACCACGTCTAGCGGACACAGATACGCAGTATTTT; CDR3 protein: CASSPRLADTDTQYF
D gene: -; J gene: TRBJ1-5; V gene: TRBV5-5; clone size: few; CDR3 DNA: TGTGCCAGCAGCTTGACAGTTTACAATCAGCCCCAGCATTTT; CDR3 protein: CASSLTVYNQPQHF
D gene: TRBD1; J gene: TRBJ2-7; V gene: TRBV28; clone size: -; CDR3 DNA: TGTGCCAGCGACCGACAGGGGGCGAGGGAGCAGTACTTC; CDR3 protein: CASDRQGAREQYF
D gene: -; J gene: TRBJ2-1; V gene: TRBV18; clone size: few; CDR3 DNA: TGTGCCAGCTCACCAGTAAGGACACACAATGAGCAGTTCTTC; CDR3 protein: CASSPVRTHNEQFF
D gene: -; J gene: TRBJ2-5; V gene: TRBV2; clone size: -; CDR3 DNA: TGTGCCAGCACCGACGATGGGGGACGATGGGAGACCCAGTACTTC; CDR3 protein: CASTDDGGRWETQYF
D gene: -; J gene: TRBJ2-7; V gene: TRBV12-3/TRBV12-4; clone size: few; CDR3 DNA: TGTGCCAGCAGTTCTCCCAAGAACTACGAGCAGTACTTC; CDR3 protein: CASSSPKNYEQYF